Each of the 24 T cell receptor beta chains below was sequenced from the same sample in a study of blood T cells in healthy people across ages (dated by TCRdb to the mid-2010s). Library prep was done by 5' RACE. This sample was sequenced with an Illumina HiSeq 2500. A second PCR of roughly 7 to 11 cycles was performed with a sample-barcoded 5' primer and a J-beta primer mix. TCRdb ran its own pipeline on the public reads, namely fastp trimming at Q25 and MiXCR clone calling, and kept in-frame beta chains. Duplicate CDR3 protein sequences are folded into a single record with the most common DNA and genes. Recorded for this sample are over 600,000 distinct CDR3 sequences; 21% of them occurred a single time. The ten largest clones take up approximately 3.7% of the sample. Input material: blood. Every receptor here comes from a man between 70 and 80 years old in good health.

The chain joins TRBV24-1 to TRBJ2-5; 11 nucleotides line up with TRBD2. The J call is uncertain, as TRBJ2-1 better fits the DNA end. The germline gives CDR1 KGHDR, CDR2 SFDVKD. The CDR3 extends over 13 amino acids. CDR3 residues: CATKVAGGHEQFF. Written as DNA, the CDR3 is TGTGCCACCAAGGTAGCGGGAGGGCATGAGCAGTTCTTC.

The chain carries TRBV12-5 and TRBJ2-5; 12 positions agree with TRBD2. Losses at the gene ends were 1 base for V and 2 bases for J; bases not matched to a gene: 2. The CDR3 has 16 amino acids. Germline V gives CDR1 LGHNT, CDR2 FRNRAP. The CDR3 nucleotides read TGTGCTAGTGGTTTGGGGCTAGCGGGAGGGCAAGAGACCCAGTACTTC. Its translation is CASGLGLAGGQETQYF. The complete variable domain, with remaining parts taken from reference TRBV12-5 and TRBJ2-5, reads DARVTQTPRHKVTEMGQEVTMRCQPILGHNTVFWYRQTMMQGLELLAYFRNRAPLDDSGMPKDRFSAEMPDATLATLKIQPSEPRDSAVYFCASGLGLAGGQETQYFGPGTRLLVL.

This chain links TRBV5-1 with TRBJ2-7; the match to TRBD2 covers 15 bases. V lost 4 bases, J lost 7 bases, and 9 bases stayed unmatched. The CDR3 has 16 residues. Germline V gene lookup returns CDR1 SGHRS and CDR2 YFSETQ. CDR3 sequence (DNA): TGCGCCAGCAGCACCCCGGGACTAGCGGGAGGTAGTGAGCAGTACTTC. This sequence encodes CASSTPGLAGGSEQYF.

CDR3 coding DNA: TGTGCCAGCAGCGAAGTCGGGACAGGGGGCACAGATACGCAGTATTTT. This encodes CASSEVGTGGTDTQYF. This chain links TRBV7-2 with TRBJ2-3, with 10 bases that match TRBD1. The germline V gene has CDR1 SGHTA and CDR2 FQGNSA. The CDR3 contains 16 residues. Trimming removed 5 bases from V and 1 base from J; junction bases left unmatched: 6. The full variable domain, its missing parts supplied by reference TRBV7-2 and TRBJ2-3, is GAGVSQSPSNKVTEKGKDVELRCDPISGHTALYWYRQSLGQGLEFLIYFQGNSAPDKSGLPSDRFSAERTGGSVSTLTIQRTQQEDSAVYLCASSEVGTGGTDTQYFGPGTRLTVL.

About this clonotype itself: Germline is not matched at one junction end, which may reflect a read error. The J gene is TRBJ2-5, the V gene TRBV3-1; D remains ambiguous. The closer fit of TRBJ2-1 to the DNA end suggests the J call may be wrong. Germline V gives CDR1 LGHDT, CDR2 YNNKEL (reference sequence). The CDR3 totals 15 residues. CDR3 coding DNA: TGTGCCAGCAGCCAAGTGGGGATTCCCTACAGTGAGCAGTTCTTC. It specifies CASSQVGIPYSEQFF.

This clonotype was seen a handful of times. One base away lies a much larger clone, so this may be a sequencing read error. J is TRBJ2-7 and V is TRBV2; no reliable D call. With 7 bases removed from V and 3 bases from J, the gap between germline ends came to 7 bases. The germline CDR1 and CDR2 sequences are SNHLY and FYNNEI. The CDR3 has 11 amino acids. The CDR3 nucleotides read TGTGCCAGCAACCAGAACTACGAGCAGTACTTC. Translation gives CASNQNYEQYF. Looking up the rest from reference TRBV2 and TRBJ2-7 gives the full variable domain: EPEVTQTPSHQVTQMGQEVILRCVPISNHLYFYWYRQILGQKVEFLVSFYNNEISEKSEIFDDQFSVERPDGSNFTLKIRSTKLEDSAMYFCASNQNYEQYFGPGTRLTVT.

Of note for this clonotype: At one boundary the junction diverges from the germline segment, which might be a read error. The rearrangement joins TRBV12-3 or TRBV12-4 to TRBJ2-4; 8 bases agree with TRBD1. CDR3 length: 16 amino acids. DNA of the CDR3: TGCGCCAGCAGTAACAGGGGGGAGATAGCCAAAAACATTCAGTACTTC. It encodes CASSNRGEIAKNIQYF.

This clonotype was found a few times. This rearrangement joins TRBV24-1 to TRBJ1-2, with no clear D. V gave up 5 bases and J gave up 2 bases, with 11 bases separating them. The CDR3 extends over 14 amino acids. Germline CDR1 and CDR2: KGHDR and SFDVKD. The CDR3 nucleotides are TGTGCCACCAGTGCCTCGACATTAAACTATGGCTACACCTTC. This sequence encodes CATSASTLNYGYTF.

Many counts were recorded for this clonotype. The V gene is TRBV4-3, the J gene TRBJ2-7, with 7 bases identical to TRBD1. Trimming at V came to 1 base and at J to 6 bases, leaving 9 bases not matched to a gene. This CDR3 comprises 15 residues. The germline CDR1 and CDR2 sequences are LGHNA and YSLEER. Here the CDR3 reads CASSQGDRVRVEQYF. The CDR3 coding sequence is TGCGCCAGCAGCCAAGGAGACAGGGTCCGGGTCGAGCAGTACTTC.

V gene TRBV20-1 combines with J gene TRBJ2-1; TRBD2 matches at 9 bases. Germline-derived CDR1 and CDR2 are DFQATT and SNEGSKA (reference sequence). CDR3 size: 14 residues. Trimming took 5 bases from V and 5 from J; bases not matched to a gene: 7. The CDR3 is CSAFSGSWNNEQFF. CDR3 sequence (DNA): TGCAGTGCTTTTAGCGGGAGTTGGAACAATGAGCAGTTCTTC.

The CDR3 reads CASSAPGSVLAEQFF. In nucleotides, the CDR3 is TGTGCCAGCAGTGCCCCAGGGTCCGTTCTTGCTGAGCAGTTCTTC. The chain recombines TRBV12-3 or TRBV12-4 with TRBJ2-5, with a weak D call TRBD1 (5 bases). The DNA end is a closer match to TRBJ2-1, so the J assignment may be wrong. CDR3 length: 15 amino acids.

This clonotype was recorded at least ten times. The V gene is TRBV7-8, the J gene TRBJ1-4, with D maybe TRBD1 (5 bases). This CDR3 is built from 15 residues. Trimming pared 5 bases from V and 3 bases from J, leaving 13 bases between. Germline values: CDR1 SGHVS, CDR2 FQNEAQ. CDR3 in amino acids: CASSAPGRANEKLFF. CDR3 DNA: TGTGCCAGCAGCGCCCCAGGGCGGGCTAATGAAAAACTGTTTTTT.

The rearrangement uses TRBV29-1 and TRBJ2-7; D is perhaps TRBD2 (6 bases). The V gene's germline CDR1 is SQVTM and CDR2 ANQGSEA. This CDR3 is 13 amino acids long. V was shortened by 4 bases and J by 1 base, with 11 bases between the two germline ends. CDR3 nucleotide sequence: TGCAGCGTTGTTGAGGGAGGATCCTACGAGCAGTACTTC. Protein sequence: CSVVEGGSYEQYF.

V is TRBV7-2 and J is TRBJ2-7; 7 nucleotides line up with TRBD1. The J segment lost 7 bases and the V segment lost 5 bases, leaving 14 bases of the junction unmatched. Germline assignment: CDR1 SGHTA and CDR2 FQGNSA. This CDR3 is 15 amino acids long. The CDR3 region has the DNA TGTGCCAGCAGCAAACGTAGGGACAGACGTTTAGAGCAGTACTTC. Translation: CASSKRRDRRLEQYF.

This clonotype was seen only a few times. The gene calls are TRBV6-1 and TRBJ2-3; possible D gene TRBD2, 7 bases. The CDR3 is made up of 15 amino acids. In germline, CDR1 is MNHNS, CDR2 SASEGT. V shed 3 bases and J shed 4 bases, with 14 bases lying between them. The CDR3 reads CASSDSGGPSDTQYF. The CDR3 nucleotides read TGTGCCAGCAGTGACTCGGGGGGCCCCTCAGATACGCAGTATTTT.

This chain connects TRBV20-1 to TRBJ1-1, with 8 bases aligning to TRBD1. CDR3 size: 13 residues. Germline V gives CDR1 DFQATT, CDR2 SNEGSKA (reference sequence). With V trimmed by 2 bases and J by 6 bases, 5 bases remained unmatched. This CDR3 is CSARNRGDAEAFF. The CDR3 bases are TGCAGTGCTAGAAACAGGGGGGACGCTGAAGCTTTCTTT.

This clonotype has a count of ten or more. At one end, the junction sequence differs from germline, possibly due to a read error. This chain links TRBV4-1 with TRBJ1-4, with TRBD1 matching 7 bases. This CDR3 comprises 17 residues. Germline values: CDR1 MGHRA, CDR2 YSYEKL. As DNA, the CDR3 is TGCGCCAGCAGCCAAACCCGGTCACAGGGGACTACTGAAAAACTGTTTTTT. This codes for CASSQTRSQGTTEKLFF.

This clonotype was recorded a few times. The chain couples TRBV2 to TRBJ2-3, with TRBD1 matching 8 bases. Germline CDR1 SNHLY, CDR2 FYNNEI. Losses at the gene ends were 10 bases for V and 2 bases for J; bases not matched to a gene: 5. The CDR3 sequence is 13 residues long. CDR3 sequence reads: CATSTGATDTQYF. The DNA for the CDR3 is TGTGCCACCTCGACAGGGGCCACAGATACGCAGTATTTT.

The CDR3 DNA follows: TGTGCCAGCAGCTTAGGCCCTGGACAGGGTGGCTACGAGCAGTACTTC. Amino acids: CASSLGPGQGGYEQYF. The chain combines TRBV7-2 with TRBJ2-7; 8 bases agree with TRBD1. V gave up 1 base and J gave up 3 bases; unmatched junction bases: 8. Germline V gives CDR1 SGHTA, CDR2 FQGNSA. CDR3 length: 16 amino acids.

Here the CDR3 reads CASTGQWDTEAFF. CDR3 nucleotide sequence: TGTGCCAGCACGGGACAGTGGGACACTGAAGCTTTCTTT. This chain joins TRBV25-1 and TRBJ1-1, with TRBD1 identical over 7 bases. CDR3 length equals 13 residues. Germline V gene lookup returns CDR1 MGHDK and CDR2 SYGVNS. V was clipped by 7 bases and J by 3 bases; unmatched bases: 5.

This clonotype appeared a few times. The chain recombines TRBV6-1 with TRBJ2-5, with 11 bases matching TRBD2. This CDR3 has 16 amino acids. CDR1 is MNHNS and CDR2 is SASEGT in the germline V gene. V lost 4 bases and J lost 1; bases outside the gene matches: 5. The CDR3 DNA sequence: TGTGCCAGCAGTGTGGATAGCGGGAGGGTCCAAGAGACCCAGTACTTC. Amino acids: CASSVDSGRVQETQYF.

DNA of the CDR3: TGCGCCAGCAGCTTGGGGGAGGGGGCTGACGGCTACACCTTC. Its protein is CASSLGEGADGYTF. The chain uses TRBV5-1 and TRBJ1-2; 7 positions match TRBD1. From germline, CDR1 is SGHRS and CDR2 YFSETQ. This CDR3 has 14 residues. Trimming cost V 0 bases and J 8 bases; bases outside gene matches: 7. The full variable domain, in which reference TRBV5-1 and TRBJ1-2 provide the parts outside the CDR3, is KAGVTQTPRYLIKTRGQQVTLSCSPISGHRSVSWYQQTPGQGLQFLFEYFSETQRNKGNFPGRFSGRQFSNSRSEMNVSTLELGDSALYLCASSLGEGADGYTFGSGTRLTVV.

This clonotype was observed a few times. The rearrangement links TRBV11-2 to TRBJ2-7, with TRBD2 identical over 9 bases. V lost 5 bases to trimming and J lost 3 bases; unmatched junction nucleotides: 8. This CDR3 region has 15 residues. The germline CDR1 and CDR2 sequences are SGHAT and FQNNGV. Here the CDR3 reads CASSDSGRAFYEQYF. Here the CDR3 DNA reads TGTGCCAGCAGCGATAGCGGGAGAGCTTTCTACGAGCAGTACTTC.

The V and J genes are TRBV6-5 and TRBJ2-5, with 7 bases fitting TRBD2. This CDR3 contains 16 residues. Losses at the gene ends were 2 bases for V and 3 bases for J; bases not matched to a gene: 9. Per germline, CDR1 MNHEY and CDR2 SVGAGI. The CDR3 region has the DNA TGTGCCAGCAGTTACCTTCGCGCTAGCGGAAAAGAGACCCAGTACTTC. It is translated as CASSYLRASGKETQYF.